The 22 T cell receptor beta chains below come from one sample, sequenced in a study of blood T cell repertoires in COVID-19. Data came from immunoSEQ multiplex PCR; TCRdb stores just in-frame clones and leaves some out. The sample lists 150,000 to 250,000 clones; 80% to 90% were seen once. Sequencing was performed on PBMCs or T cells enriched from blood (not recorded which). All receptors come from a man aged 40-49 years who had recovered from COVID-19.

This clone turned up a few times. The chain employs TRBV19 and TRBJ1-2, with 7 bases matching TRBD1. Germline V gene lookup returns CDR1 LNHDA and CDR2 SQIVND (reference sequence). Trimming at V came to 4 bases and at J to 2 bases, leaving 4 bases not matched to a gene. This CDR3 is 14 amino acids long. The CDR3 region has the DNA TGTGCCAGTAGTACCCGACAGGGAAACTATGGCTACACCTTC. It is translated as CASSTRQGNYGYTF. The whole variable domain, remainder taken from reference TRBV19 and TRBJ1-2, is DGGITQSPKYLFRKEGQNVTLSCEQNLNHDAMYWYRQDPGQGLRLIYYSQIVNDFQKGDIAEGYSVSREKKESFPLTVTSAQKNPTAFYLCASSTRQGNYGYTFGSGTRLTVV.

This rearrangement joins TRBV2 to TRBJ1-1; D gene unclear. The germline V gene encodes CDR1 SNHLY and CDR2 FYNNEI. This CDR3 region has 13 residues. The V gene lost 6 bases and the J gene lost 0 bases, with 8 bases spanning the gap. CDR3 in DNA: TGTGCCAGCAGGGCACGGGTGAACACTGAAGCTTTCTTT. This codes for CASRARVNTEAFF.

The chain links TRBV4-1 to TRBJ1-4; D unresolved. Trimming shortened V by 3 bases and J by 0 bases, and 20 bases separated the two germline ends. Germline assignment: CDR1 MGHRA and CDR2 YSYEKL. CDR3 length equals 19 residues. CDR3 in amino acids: CASSHPEARRPSTNEKLFF. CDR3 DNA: TGCGCCAGCAGCCACCCGGAGGCCAGGAGGCCCTCAACTAATGAAAAACTGTTTTTT.

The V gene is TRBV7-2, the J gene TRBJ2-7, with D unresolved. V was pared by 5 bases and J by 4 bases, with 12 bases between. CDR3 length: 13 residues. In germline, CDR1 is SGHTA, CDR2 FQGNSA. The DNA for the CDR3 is TGTGCCAGCAGCCTAAAGATGGAGTACGAGCAGTACTTC. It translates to CASSLKMEYEQYF.

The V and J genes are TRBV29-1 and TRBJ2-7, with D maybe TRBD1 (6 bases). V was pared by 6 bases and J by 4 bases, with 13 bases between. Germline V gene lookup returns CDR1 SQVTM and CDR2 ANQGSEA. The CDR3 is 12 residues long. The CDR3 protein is CSVVTGEYEQYF. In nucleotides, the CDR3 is TGCAGCGTAGTGACAGGCGAGTACGAGCAGTACTTC.

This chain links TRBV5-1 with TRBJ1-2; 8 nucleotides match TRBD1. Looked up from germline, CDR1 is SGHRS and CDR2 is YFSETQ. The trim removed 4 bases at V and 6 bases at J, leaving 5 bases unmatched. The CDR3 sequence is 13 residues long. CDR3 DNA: TGCGCCAGCAGCCCCCAGGACAGGGATGGCTACACCTTC. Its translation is CASSPQDRDGYTF.

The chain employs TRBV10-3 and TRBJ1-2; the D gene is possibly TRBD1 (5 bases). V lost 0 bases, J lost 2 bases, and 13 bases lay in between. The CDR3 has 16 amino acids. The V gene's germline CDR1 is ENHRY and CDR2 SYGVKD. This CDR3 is CAISESGRDANYGYTF. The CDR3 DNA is TGTGCCATCAGTGAGTCGGGGCGGGACGCAAACTATGGCTACACCTTC.

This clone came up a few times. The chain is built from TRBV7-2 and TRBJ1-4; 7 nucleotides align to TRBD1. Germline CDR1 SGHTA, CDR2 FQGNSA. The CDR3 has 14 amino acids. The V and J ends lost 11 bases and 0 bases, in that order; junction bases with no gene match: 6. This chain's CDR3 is CAGLRGPTNEKLFF. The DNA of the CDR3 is TGTGCCGGTCTAAGGGGGCCAACTAATGAAAAACTGTTTTTT.

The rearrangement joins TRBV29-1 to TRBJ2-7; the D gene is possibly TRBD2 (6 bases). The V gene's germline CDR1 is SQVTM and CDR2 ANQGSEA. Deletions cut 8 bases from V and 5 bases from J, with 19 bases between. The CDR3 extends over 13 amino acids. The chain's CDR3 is CSHRGLASNEQYF. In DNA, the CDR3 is TGCAGCCATCGGGGTCTAGCGAGCAACGAGCAGTACTTC.

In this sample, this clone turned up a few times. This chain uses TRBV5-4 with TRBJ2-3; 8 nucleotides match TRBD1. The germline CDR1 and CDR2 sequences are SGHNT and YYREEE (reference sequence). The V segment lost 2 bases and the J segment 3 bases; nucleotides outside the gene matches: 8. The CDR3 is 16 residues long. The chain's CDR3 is CASSFPTGATTDTQYF. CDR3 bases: TGTGCCAGCAGCTTTCCGACAGGGGCGACTACAGATACGCAGTATTTT.

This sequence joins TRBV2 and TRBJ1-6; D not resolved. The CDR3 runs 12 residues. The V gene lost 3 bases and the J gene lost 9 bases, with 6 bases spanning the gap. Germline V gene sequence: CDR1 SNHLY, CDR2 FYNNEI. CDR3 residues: CASSDNFSPLHF. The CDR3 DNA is TGTGCCAGCAGTGATAATTTTTCACCCCTCCACTTT.

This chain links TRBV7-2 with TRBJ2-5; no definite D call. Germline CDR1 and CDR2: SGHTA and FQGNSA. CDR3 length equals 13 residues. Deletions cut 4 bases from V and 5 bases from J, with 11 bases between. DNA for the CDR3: TGTGCCAGCAGCTGGCTGGAGTGGGAGACCCAGTACTTC. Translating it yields CASSWLEWETQYF. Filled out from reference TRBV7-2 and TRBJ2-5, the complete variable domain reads GAGVSQSPSNKVTEKGKDVELRCDPISGHTALYWYRQSLGQGLEFLIYFQGNSAPDKSGLPSDRFSAERTGGSVSTLTIQRTQQEDSAVYLCASSWLEWETQYFGPGTRLLVL.

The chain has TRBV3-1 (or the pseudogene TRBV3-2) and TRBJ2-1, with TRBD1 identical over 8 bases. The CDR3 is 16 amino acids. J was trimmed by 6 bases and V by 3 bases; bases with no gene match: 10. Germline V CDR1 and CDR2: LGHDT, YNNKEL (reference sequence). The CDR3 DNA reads TGTGCCAGCAGCCAGGGCTCGGACAGGGTCTCCAATGAGCAGTTCTTC. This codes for CASSQGSDRVSNEQFF.

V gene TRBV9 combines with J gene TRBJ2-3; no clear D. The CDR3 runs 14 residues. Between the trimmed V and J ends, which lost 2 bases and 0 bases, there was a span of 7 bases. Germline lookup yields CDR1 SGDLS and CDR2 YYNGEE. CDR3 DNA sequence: TGTGCCAGCAGCGTCGCTAGTAGCACAGATACGCAGTATTTT. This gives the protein CASSVASSTDTQYF. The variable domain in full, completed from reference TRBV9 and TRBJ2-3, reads DSGVTQTPKHLITATGQRVTLRCSPRSGDLSVYWYQQSLDQGLQFLIQYYNGEERAKGNILERFSAQQFPDLHSELNLSSLELGDSALYFCASSVASSTDTQYFGPGTRLTVL.

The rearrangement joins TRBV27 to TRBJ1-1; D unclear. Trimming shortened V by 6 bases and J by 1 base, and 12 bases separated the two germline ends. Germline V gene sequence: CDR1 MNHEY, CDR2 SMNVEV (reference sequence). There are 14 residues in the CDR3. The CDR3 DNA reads TGTGCCAGCAGATGGGCCGCCGCGAACACTGAAGCTTTCTTT. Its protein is CASRWAAANTEAFF.

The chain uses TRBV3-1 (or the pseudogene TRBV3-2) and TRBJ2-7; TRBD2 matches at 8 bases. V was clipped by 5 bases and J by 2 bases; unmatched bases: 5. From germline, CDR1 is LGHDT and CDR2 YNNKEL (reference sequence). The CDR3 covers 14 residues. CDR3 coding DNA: TGTGCCAGCAGCTATAGCGGGACCCCCTACGAGCAGTACTTC. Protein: CASSYSGTPYEQYF.

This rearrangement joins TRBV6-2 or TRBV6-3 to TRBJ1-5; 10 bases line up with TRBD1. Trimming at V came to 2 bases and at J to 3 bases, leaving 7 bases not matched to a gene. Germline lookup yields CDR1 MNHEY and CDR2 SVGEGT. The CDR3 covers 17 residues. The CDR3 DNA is TGTGCCAGCAGTTACACCGGGACAGGGGTCTACAATCAGCCCCAGCATTTT. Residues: CASSYTGTGVYNQPQHF.

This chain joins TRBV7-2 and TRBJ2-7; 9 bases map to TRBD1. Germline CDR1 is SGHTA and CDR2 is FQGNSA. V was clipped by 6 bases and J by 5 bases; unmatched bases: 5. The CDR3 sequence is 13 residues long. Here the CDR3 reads CASRRDREDEQYV. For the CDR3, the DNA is TGTGCCAGCAGGCGGGACAGGGAGGACGAGCAGTACGTC.

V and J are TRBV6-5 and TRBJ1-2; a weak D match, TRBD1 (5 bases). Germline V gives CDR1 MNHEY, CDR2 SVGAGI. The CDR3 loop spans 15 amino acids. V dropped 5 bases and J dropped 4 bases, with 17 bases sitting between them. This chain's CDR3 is CASSNGGLAAYGYTF. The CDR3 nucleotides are TGTGCCAGCAGTAACGGGGGATTGGCAGCCTATGGCTACACCTTC.

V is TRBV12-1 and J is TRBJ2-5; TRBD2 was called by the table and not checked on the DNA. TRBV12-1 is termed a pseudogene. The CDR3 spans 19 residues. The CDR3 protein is CASRCGASGHHWNQETQYF. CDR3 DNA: TGTGCCAGCAGATGTGGGGCTAGCGGGCACCATTGGAACCAAGAGACCCAGTACTTC.

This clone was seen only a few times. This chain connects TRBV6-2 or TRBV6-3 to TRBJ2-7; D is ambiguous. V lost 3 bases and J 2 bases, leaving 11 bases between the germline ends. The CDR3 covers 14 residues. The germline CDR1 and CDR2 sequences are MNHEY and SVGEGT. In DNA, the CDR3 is TGTGCCAGCAGTTATAGTCCTCCCGCCTACGAGCAGTACGTC. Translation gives CASSYSPPAYEQYV.

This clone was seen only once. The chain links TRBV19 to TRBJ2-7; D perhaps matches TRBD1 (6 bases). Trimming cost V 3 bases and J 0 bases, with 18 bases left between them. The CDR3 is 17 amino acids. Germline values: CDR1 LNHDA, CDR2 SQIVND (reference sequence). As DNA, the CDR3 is TGTGCCAGTAGTATCCGGGTTGGGGGCTCCAGCTCCTACGAGCAGTACTTC. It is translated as CASSIRVGGSSSYEQYF.